By proportion, the clone carrying this TCR beta chain is medium-sized (0.01 to 0.1%). The sample originates from a study of tumour-infiltrating T cells in Burkitt lymphoma. Study-level background: Survival, overall and progression-free, tracked with productive clonality.

TCRdb keeps only in-frame clones here, not all; method: immunoSEQ multiplex PCR. The table lists about 6,300 clones, 9.5% to 13% of them singletons. V was trimmed by 7 bases and J by 8 bases, leaving 9 bases between them. The germline CDR1 and CDR2 sequences are SGHVS and FNYEAQ. The CDR3 consists of 11 residues. The V call is TRBV7-6, the J call TRBJ2-1, with D hard to call. The sample was tumor tissue. This clonotype was obtained from a human donor with diffuse large B-cell lymphoma. The CDR3 is CASTDGDEQFF. DNA of the CDR3: TGTGCCAGCACTGACGGCGATGAGCAGTTCTTC.